This T cell receptor (beta chain) was recovered during a study of T cells after yellow fever vaccination. Study outcomes and limitations: Relatively few clonotypes were ones that appeared in both CD4 and CD8 compartments.

A single record per CDR3 protein comes from TCRdb applying MiXCR to the 5' RACE reads. The sample has hundreds of thousands of distinct CDR3 sequences; over 9% are singletons. There are a few counts of this clonotype. The antigen remains unidentified. The CDR3 sequence is 17 residues long. J lost 2 bases, V lost 4 bases, and 9 bases had no gene match. Germline CDR1 SGHRS, CDR2 YFSETQ. The sequence came from a man between 25 and 39 years old who received the YFV17D yellow fever vaccine. The rearrangement links TRBV5-1 to TRBJ2-2; 9 bases map to TRBD1. Sequencing used PBMCs, obtained on the day of the yellow fever booster vaccination. The CDR3 sequence: CASSGLGQGKNTGELFF. In nucleotides, the CDR3 is TGCGCCAGCAGCGGTCTCGGACAGGGGAAAAACACCGGGGAGCTGTTTTTT.